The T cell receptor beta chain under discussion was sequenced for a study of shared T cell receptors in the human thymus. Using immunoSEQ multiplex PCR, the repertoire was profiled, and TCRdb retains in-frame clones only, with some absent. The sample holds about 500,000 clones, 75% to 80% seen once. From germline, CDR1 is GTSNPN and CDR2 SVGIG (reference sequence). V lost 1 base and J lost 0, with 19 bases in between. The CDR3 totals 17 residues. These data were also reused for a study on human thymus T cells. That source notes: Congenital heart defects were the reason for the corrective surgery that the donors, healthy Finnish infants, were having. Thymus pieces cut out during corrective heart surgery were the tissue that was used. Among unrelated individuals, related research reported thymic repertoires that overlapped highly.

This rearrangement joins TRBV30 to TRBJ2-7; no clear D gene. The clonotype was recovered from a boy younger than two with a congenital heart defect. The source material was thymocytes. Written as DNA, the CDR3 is TGTGCCTGGAGTGACCGTCCCCCTATTCGAGACTCCTACGAGCAGTACTTC. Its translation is CAWSDRPPIRDSYEQYF.